This T cell receptor beta chain was sequenced for a study of T cell repertoires in cytomegalovirus infection. Looking at the study overall: Based on public TCR beta signatures, there were indications of CMV infection and of a matching HLA type. Study outcomes and limitations: CMV-specific TCR beta clonotypes restricted by HLA-C were the ones dominating the ex vivo response.

TCRdb itself ran the reads through MiXCR, one entry per CDR3 protein. The table includes around 100,000 distinct CDR3 sequences, 10% detected once. CDR3 length equals 13 residues. The germline V and J ends were trimmed by 5 bases and 4 bases, with 9 bases remaining between them. Germline CDR1 reads LNHDA; CDR2 reads SQIVND (reference sequence). This clonotype was counted between two and nine times. Its antigen is currently unknown. The receptor comes from a human donor in good health (CMV status not recorded). Some clones in this sample may be carry-over from other donors' samples. The sample comprised PBMCs, sequenced either directly or after in vitro stimulation (not recorded which). The chain carries TRBV19 and TRBJ2-1; tentative D call: TRBD2 (6 bases). CDR3 nucleotides: TGTGCCAGTAGTCGACTAGTATACAATGAGCAGTTCTTC. Amino acid sequence: CASSRLVYNEQFF.